This T cell receptor beta chain was recovered during a study of T-cell memory formation after mild COVID-19 (dated by TCRdb to 2020 to 2023). Study-wide context: TCR sequence clusters from the two donors were largely donor specific. Longitudinal TCRalpha and TCRbeta repertoire sequencing tracked T-cell clones expanding and contracting after mild COVID-19 in two donors. Two young, previously healthy adult volunteers made up the cohort, one male and one female.

For sequencing, an Illumina NovaSeq 6000 was employed. cDNA libraries for TCRalpha and TCRbeta were prepared by 5'RACE using constant-segment primers, with sample barcodes and unique molecular identifiers added. RNA was extracted from every sample with Trizol reagent. Libraries were amplified in two PCR steps, with a second sample barcode and Illumina TruSeq adapters added in the second step. Libraries were sequenced on an Illumina NovaSeq with 2 x 150 bp paired-end reads. The source study handled its data this way. Demultiplexing of reads and collapsing into UMI-guided consensus sequences were performed with migec v1.2.7. Using mixcr v2.1.11, UMI consensuses were aligned to TRA and TRB V and J templates and then assembled into clonotypes. A clonotype was counted as expanded or contracted only if both edgeR and NoisET called the change significant, with noise models trained on biological replicates. For edgeR calls, a false discovery rate-adjusted p below 0.01 and a log2 fold-change threshold of 1 were applied. As an exploratory analysis of dynamics, PCA with hierarchical clustering was applied to max-normalized trajectories of the 1000 most abundant clonotypes. The CD4 or CD8 phenotype of responding clones was assigned using the separately sequenced CD4+ and CD8+ repertoires. TCRdb handled the public reads itself, with Q25 trimming in fastp and clone calling in MiXCR, and kept productive beta chains. One record per CDR3 amino acid sequence lists the most common genes and DNA. Here the V and J calls rest on TCRdb's processing, not on the authors' analysis. The sample yields hundreds of thousands of distinct CDR3 sequences; roughly 13% were counted once. 22% of the sample lies in the top ten.

The investigation overall reported the following: Some responding clones were found in pre-infection memory, which suggests that pre-existing cross-reactive memory T cells took part in the SARS-CoV-2 response. Contracting CD4+ clones appeared mostly in the CM and EM memory subsets, whereas CD8+ clones were enriched in EMRA. The study covered only a couple of mild cases, and larger cohorts including severe cases with pre-infection samples were considered necessary. Clones that contracted from day 15 to 85 showed balanced CD4/CD8 phenotypes, whereas a second wave of clones that expanded from day 15 to 37 leaned towards CD4+. SARS-CoV-2 specificity of the second-wave clones peaking on day 37 was not confirmed.

The CDR3 runs 13 amino acids, cysteine and phenylalanine included. The CDR3 DNA has 39 bases and is translated from base 1. V lost 0 bases and J lost 7 bases; the stretch between them is 7 bases long. CDR1 and CDR2 are drawn from the germline V gene: SGHVS, FNYEAQ. Ficoll-Paque density gradient centrifugation was the method used to isolate PBMCs. On this clonotype: Its antigen is still unknown. No base quality information exists; no much larger clone differs at one position.

The sequenced material came from PBMCs or a T cell subset sorted from them (not recorded which). The TCR sequence derives from a man between 18 and 35 years old who had mild COVID-19 (a few samples of this study predate the infection). The sample titles of this study are shuffled in the database, so cell type and time point are left out; the donor was told from shared clones. The chain employs TRBV7-6 and TRBJ2-1; the D gene cannot be resolved reliably. CDR3 protein: CASSLAGRNEQFF. The DNA is TGTGCCAGCAGCTTAGCAGGGCGGAATGAGCAGTTCTTC.